The present entry profiles one TCR beta chain with its context. The CDR3 sequence is 15 residues long. With 6 bases clipped from V and 8 bases from J, the junction kept 8 bases outside the gene matches. Germline CDR1 is MGHDK and CDR2 is SYGVNS. In the authors' methods: The assay estimated nucleated cells by amplifying reference gene primers. Repertoires were generated with immunoSEQ multiplex PCR, while TCRdb's copy carries only in-frame clones and drops some. V, J and clone size are taken as reported in that table, and D and trimming were inferred from the DNA itself. The profile shows hundreds of thousands of clones, around 90% of them singletons. The sample comes from a study of blood T cell repertoires in COVID-19. Overall study context: Italy, Spain and the United States were the sources of the convalescent and acute COVID-19 samples. T cells, B-cell-depleted T cells, or PBMCs supplied cDNA or gDNA.

The sample consisted of peripheral blood. The chain carries TRBV25-1 and TRBJ2-1; 12 nucleotides agree with TRBD2. This TCR was recovered from a woman aged 25 to 39 with acute or convalescent COVID-19. The CDR3 region has the DNA TGTGCCAGCAGGCGACTAGCGGGAGATCAGGATGAGCAGTTCTTC. Residues: CASRRLAGDQDEQFF.